These 10 T cell receptor beta chains share one sample of origin, sequenced in a study of T cell changes during pregnancy in multiple sclerosis. The method was immunoSEQ multiplex PCR; TCRdb's version includes in-frame clones alone and lacks a portion of them. The table has 37,000 or so clones, 90% seen once. The sequencing used CD4+ T cells from peripheral blood mononuclear cells, collected in the second trimester of pregnancy. The source of these receptors is a female donor with multiple sclerosis, enrolled in a pregnancy study.

Only one count was recorded for this clone. The chain joins TRBV5-5 to TRBJ2-5, with 8 bases lining up with TRBD1. CDR1 is SGHKS and CDR2 is YYEKEE in the germline V gene (reference sequence). V lost 0 bases, J lost 5 bases, and 12 bases stayed unmatched. CDR3 length: 17 residues. The CDR3: CASSLDLRQGFLETQYF. CDR3 coding DNA: TGTGCCAGCAGCTTGGATCTGAGACAGGGGTTTTTGGAGACCCAGTACTTC.

The rearrangement joins TRBV7-9 to TRBJ2-3; TRBD1 agrees at 7 bases. The germline gives CDR1 SEHNR, CDR2 FQNEAQ (reference sequence). V shed 5 bases and J 9 bases; nucleotides not matched to a gene: 11. The CDR3 runs to 14 residues. The CDR3 DNA reads as TGTGCCAGCAGCGAAACAGGGGCACAGATAACGCAGTATTTT. Encoded protein: CASSETGAQITQYF.

V is TRBV6-1 and J is TRBJ2-7; weak D call: TRBD1 (6 bases). Per the germline V gene, CDR1 is MNHNS and CDR2 is SASEGT. Trimming removed 11 bases at V and 0 bases at J, with 14 bases between. The CDR3 covers 13 residues. The CDR3 region has the DNA TGTGCCGGAAAAACAGGGAGCTCCTACGAGCAGTACTTC. Amino acid sequence: CAGKTGSSYEQYF.

DNA of the CDR3: TGTGCCAGCAGTTCCCGGGGGGGGCCCTACGAGCAGTACTTC. It translates to CASSSRGGPYEQYF. This chain links TRBV27 with TRBJ2-7; TRBD2 aligns across 8 bases. Germline-derived CDR1 and CDR2 are MNHEY and SMNVEV (reference sequence). This CDR3 spans 14 amino acids. Trimming cost V 4 bases and J 2 bases; bases outside gene matches: 4.

This rearrangement joins TRBV2 to TRBJ2-1, with 8 bases identical to TRBD2. V shed 6 bases, J shed 4 bases, and the junction held 8 bases outside the gene matches. The CDR3 length is 15 residues. Germline V gene sequence: CDR1 SNHLY, CDR2 FYNNEI. CDR3 amino acids: CASSRSVAGYNEQFF. The CDR3 DNA reads TGTGCCAGCAGCCGATCTGTAGCGGGGTACAATGAGCAGTTCTTC.

V gene TRBV5-1 combines with J gene TRBJ1-2, with 7 bases aligning to TRBD1. After removal of 3 bases from V and 12 bases from J, the junction contained 17 bases not matched to a gene. Germline-derived CDR1 and CDR2 are SGHRS and YFSETQ. CDR3 size: 15 residues. The DNA of the CDR3 is TGCGCCAGCAGCTCCGGACAGGAAGAACAAAGCTATAACACCTTC. Residues: CASSSGQEEQSYNTF.

The chain employs TRBV6-4 and TRBJ2-7; 11 bases line up with TRBD2. CDR1 is MRHNA, CDR2 SNTAGT, per germline. V lost 8 bases and J lost 2; bases outside the gene matches: 17. This CDR3 region has 18 residues. The CDR3 sequence: CASAFLAGGPIPPYEQYF. The DNA for the CDR3 is TGTGCCAGCGCGTTTCTAGCGGGGGGCCCTATCCCACCCTACGAGCAGTACTTC.

This clone was counted a single time. The rearrangement links TRBV7-7 to TRBJ2-3; 7 bases align to TRBD2. Per germline, CDR1 SSHAT and CDR2 FNYEAQ (reference sequence). V lost 1 base, J lost 3 bases, and 4 bases stayed unmatched. The CDR3 loop spans 15 amino acids. CDR3 amino acids: CASSLGLAVTDTQYF. The CDR3 nucleotides read TGTGCCAGCAGCTTAGGACTAGCTGTTACAGATACGCAGTATTTT.

CDR3 in DNA: TGCGCCAGCACCTCTAGCGGGACAGGGGGCTATGGCTACACCTTC. This gives the protein CASTSSGTGGYGYTF. The V call is TRBV5-1, the J call TRBJ1-2; TRBD1 aligns across 11 bases. The CDR3 runs to 15 residues. Per germline, CDR1 SGHRS and CDR2 YFSETQ. Trimming took 6 bases from V and 4 from J; bases not matched to a gene: 8.

This sequence joins TRBV11-3 and TRBJ2-2; a weak D match, TRBD1 (5 bases). The length of the CDR3 is 15 residues. V was clipped by 5 bases and J by 4 bases, with 14 bases between them. The germline V gene encodes CDR1 SGHNT and CDR2 YENEEA. The CDR3 region has the DNA TGTGCCAGCAGCGGTGACAGACCTGGCACCGGGGAGCTGTTTTTT. This gives the protein CASSGDRPGTGELFF.